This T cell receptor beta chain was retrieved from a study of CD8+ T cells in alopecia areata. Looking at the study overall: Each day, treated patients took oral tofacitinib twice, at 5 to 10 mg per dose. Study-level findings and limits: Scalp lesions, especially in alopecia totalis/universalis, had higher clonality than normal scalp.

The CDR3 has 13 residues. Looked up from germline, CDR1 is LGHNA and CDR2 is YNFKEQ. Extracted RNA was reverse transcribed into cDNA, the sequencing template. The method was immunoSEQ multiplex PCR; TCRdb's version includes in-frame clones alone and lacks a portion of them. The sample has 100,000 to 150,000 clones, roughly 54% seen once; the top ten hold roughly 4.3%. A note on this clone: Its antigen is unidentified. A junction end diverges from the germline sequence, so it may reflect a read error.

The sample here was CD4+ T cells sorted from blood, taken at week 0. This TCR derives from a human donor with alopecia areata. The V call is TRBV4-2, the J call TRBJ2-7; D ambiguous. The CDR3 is CASSQEHGYGQYF. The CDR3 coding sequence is TGTGCCAGCAGCCAAGAGCATGGATACGGGCAGTACTTC.